Presented here are 26 T cell receptor beta chains from one specimen sequenced in a study of T cell responses to AZD1222 COVID-19 vaccine. Clones were read by immunoSEQ multiplex PCR, and TCRdb kept only the in-frame ones, dropping some. Among 90,000 or so clones listed, around nine tenths were seen once. The material was peripheral blood, obtained 28 days after the second AZD1222 dose. The receptors were sampled from an adult who received the AZD1222 COVID-19 vaccine.

This clone was seen once. The chain recombines TRBV5-4 with TRBJ2-1; D remains unclear. The germline V gene has CDR1 SGHNT and CDR2 YYREEE (reference sequence). Trimming cost V 6 bases and J 7 bases, with 8 bases left between them. The CDR3 contains 11 residues. Here the CDR3 reads CASTMGNEQFF. The CDR3 DNA is TGTGCCAGCACCATGGGGAATGAGCAGTTCTTC.

The genes are TRBV27 and TRBJ1-2; the D gene is possibly TRBD1 (5 bases). Trimming cost V 1 base and J 6 bases, with 15 bases left between them. The CDR3 totals 15 residues. Germline CDR1 reads MNHEY; CDR2 reads SMNVEV (reference sequence). DNA for the CDR3: TGTGCCAGCAGTTTATATGCCGGGGCAGGGCATGGCTACACCTTC. Protein: CASSLYAGAGHGYTF.

The chain uses TRBV19 and TRBJ2-4; perhaps TRBD2 as D (7 bases). V was trimmed by 9 bases and J by 7 bases, leaving 19 bases between them. Germline values: CDR1 LNHDA, CDR2 SQIVND (reference sequence). This CDR3 contains 14 residues. The CDR3 sequence: CASFERGGGNIQYF. For the CDR3, the DNA is TGTGCCAGCTTCGAGAGGGGGGGAGGCAACATTCAGTACTTC.

The rearrangement uses TRBV25-1 and TRBJ1-2; no clear D gene. The CDR3 has 12 residues. The germline V gene encodes CDR1 MGHDK and CDR2 SYGVNS. The ends were cut back, 1 base at V and 7 bases at J, with 7 bases in the middle. CDR3 sequence (DNA): TGTGCCAGCAGTGAATTCATTAGTGGCTACACCTTC. Protein product: CASSEFISGYTF.

V is TRBV5-1 and J is TRBJ1-2; D gene uncertain. The V end was cut by 4 bases, the J end by 8 bases, with 21 bases between. Per germline, CDR1 SGHRS and CDR2 YFSETQ. The CDR3 runs 15 residues. The CDR3 loop is CASSRGDTPLGGYTF. In nucleotides, the CDR3 is TGCGCCAGCAGCCGTGGTGACACGCCGCTGGGAGGCTACACCTTC.

The CDR3 spells CASRDRGYGSYEQYF. CDR3 sequence (DNA): TGTGCCAGCAGGGACAGGGGATATGGATCTTACGAGCAGTACTTC. The chain employs TRBV2 and TRBJ2-7; 9 bases agree with TRBD1. Germline-derived CDR1 and CDR2 are SNHLY and FYNNEI. J gave up 4 bases and V 6 bases, and 10 bases lay outside the gene matches. The CDR3 has 15 residues. Looking up the rest from reference TRBV2 and TRBJ2-7 gives the full variable domain: EPEVTQTPSHQVTQMGQEVILRCVPISNHLYFYWYRQILGQKVEFLVSFYNNEISEKSEIFDDQFSVERPDGSNFTLKIRSTKLEDSAMYFCASRDRGYGSYEQYFGPGTRLTVT.

The chain combines TRBV11-2 with TRBJ1-1; D is undetermined. Looked up from germline, CDR1 is SGHAT and CDR2 is FQNNGV. This CDR3 region has 15 residues. The V end was cut by 1 base, the J end by 0 bases, with 9 bases between. The CDR3: CASSLAPQMNTEAFF. The CDR3 nucleotides are TGTGCCAGCAGCTTAGCTCCACAGATGAACACTGAAGCTTTCTTT.

V gene TRBV11-2 combines with J gene TRBJ1-5; 10 nucleotides agree with TRBD1. With 2 bases clipped from V and 2 bases from J, the junction kept 3 bases outside the gene matches. The CDR3 totals 16 residues. The germline V gene encodes CDR1 SGHAT and CDR2 FQNNGV. As DNA, the CDR3 is TGTGCCAGCAGCTTAACCGGGACAGGGGGCAATCAGCCCCAGCATTTT. It translates to CASSLTGTGGNQPQHF.

V is TRBV5-1 and J is TRBJ2-1; 9 positions match TRBD2. Germline-derived CDR1 and CDR2 are SGHRS and YFSETQ. This CDR3 is 15 amino acids long. The ends lost 4 bases at V and 7 bases at J; junction bases unmatched: 9. DNA of the CDR3: TGCGCCAGCAGCCTGGGGATGCGGGGGGGTAATGAGCAGTTCTTC. Translation gives CASSLGMRGGNEQFF. Variable domain in full (rest from reference TRBV5-1 and TRBJ2-1): KAGVTQTPRYLIKTRGQQVTLSCSPISGHRSVSWYQQTPGQGLQFLFEYFSETQRNKGNFPGRFSGRQFSNSRSEMNVSTLELGDSALYLCASSLGMRGGNEQFFGPGTRLTVL.

The chain combines TRBV11-3 with TRBJ2-4; 9 bases are shared with TRBD1. The CDR3 has 18 residues. Germline CDR1 SGHNT, CDR2 YENEEA. Germline trimming cut 5 bases from V and 1 base from J; bases unmatched to any gene: 12. The CDR3 sequence is CASSPGQGTSVAKNIQYF. CDR3 DNA sequence: TGTGCCAGCAGCCCAGGACAGGGGACTTCTGTTGCCAAAAACATTCAGTACTTC.

The chain combines TRBV19 with TRBJ2-1; D possibly matches TRBD1 or TRBD2 (6 bases each). In germline, CDR1 is LNHDA, CDR2 SQIVND (reference sequence). V gave up 0 bases and J gave up 10 bases, with 7 bases separating them. The CDR3 spans 12 residues. CDR3 nucleotide sequence: TGTGCCAGTAGTATAGACGGGGGCGAGCAGTTCTTC. Translated: CASSIDGGEQFF.

The chain uses TRBV9 and TRBJ1-1, with no clear D. Germline-derived CDR1 and CDR2 are SGDLS and YYNGEE. The CDR3 is 15 residues long. The germline V and J ends were trimmed by 0 bases and 0 bases, with 9 bases remaining between them. The CDR3 loop is CASSVELGMNTEAFF. CDR3 bases: TGTGCCAGCAGCGTAGAACTGGGAATGAACACTGAAGCTTTCTTT.

J is TRBJ2-7 and V is TRBV3-1 (or the pseudogene TRBV3-2); 14 nucleotides line up with TRBD2. With 4 bases clipped from V and 4 bases from J, the junction kept 15 bases outside the gene matches. Germline V lookup: CDR1 LGHDT, CDR2 YNNKEL (reference sequence). This CDR3 contains 19 residues. The CDR3, as DNA: TGTGCCAGCAGCCCCGACCCCTTCACCGGGACTAGCGGGGGTTACGAGCAGTACTTC. Protein sequence: CASSPDPFTGTSGGYEQYF.

This clone was recorded only once. The rearrangement links TRBV2 to TRBJ2-2; 8 bases match TRBD1. The germline CDR1 and CDR2 sequences are SNHLY and FYNNEI. Trimming at V came to 4 bases and at J to 6 bases, leaving 10 bases not matched to a gene. The CDR3 is 16 residues long. The CDR3 loop is CASSADRVSFAGELFF. DNA for the CDR3: TGTGCCAGCAGTGCGGACAGGGTTTCGTTTGCCGGGGAGCTGTTTTTT.

The chain uses TRBV7-2 and TRBJ2-3, with D perhaps TRBD1 or TRBD2 (6 bases each). CDR1 SGHTA and CDR2 FQGNSA come from the germline V gene. The CDR3 is 16 amino acids. V was shortened by 5 bases and J by 0 bases, with 15 bases between the two germline ends. This CDR3 is CASSPRGRASTDTQYF. The CDR3 bases are TGTGCCAGCAGCCCCCGGGGGCGAGCTAGCACAGATACGCAGTATTTT.

The J gene is TRBJ1-1, the V gene TRBV5-1; D perhaps matches TRBD1 (6 bases). Germline values: CDR1 SGHRS, CDR2 YFSETQ. The CDR3 has 13 residues. DNA of the CDR3: TGCGCTTCCAACGGCGGGGGGCACACTGAAGCTTTCTTT. Translating gives CASNGGGHTEAFF.

The chain uses TRBV19 and TRBJ1-6; 8 bases fit TRBD1. V lost 2 bases and J lost 10; bases outside the gene matches: 16. Germline assignment: CDR1 LNHDA and CDR2 SQIVND (reference sequence). The CDR3 runs to 18 residues. CDR3 nucleotides: TGTGCCAGTAGTATAAGGCCCAGTCGTCAGGGGGCGCGGTCACCCCTCCACTTT. This encodes CASSIRPSRQGARSPLHF.

This chain connects TRBV11-3 to TRBJ2-1, with a possible D match to TRBD2 (6 bases). V was clipped by 3 bases and J by 9 bases, with 18 bases between them. The CDR3 consists of 15 residues. Per germline, CDR1 SGHNT and CDR2 YENEEA. In nucleotides, the CDR3 is TGTGCCAGCAGCTTCAGGAGGGGCCAGTGGACTGAGCAGTTCTTC. Translating it yields CASSFRRGQWTEQFF.

The gene calls are TRBV4-1 and TRBJ1-2; 8 bases align to TRBD1. J was trimmed by 10 bases and V by 0 bases; bases with no gene match: 7. CDR1 MGHRA and CDR2 YSYEKL come from the germline V gene. CDR3 length equals 14 residues. Here the CDR3 reads CASSQDHQGANYTF. The CDR3 nucleotides read TGCGCCAGCAGCCAAGATCACCAGGGGGCCAACTACACCTTC.

V gene TRBV5-1 combines with J gene TRBJ1-3; 7 nucleotides match TRBD1. This CDR3 region has 14 residues. With V trimmed by 4 bases and J by 2 bases, 3 bases remained unmatched. CDR1 is SGHRS and CDR2 is YFSETQ in the germline V gene. This chain's CDR3 is CASSPGQAGNTIYF. In nucleotides, the CDR3 is TGCGCCAGCAGCCCTGGACAGGCTGGAAACACCATATATTTT.

This CDR3 is CASSQDGAGQMGGYTF. The CDR3 coding sequence is TGCGCCAGCAGCCAAGATGGGGCAGGTCAAATGGGGGGCTACACCTTC. The chain is built from TRBV4-3 and TRBJ1-2; a weak D match, TRBD1 (5 bases). V dropped 0 bases and J dropped 8 bases, with 19 bases sitting between them. CDR3 length equals 16 residues. Germline V gene data show CDR1 as LGHNA and CDR2 as YSLEER.

This chain links TRBV21-1 with TRBJ2-1. TRBV21-1 counts as a pseudogene. The CDR3 runs 14 residues. CDR3 nucleotide sequence: TGTGCCAGCCGCCTGGCCGGTACCCCTGGGGAGCAGTTCTTC. It codes for CASRLAGTPGEQFF.

J is TRBJ2-7 and V is TRBV5-1; no reliable D call. The CDR3 covers 9 residues. The V and J ends lost 8 bases and 4 bases respectively, with 4 bases between them. Germline V gives CDR1 SGHRS, CDR2 YFSETQ. CDR3 region: CASDYEQYF. The CDR3 region has the DNA TGCGCCAGTGATTACGAGCAGTACTTC.

The rearrangement links TRBV6-6 to TRBJ2-1; D uncertain. CDR3 length: 11 amino acids. V lost 5 bases and J 5 bases, leaving 4 bases between the germline ends. Germline V gene sequence: CDR1 MNHNY, CDR2 SVGAGI (reference sequence). The CDR3 sequence is CASSPNNEQFF. The CDR3 DNA reads as TGTGCCAGCAGTCCGAACAATGAGCAGTTCTTC.

The V gene is TRBV11-2, the J gene TRBJ1-2, with 7 bases identical to TRBD1. Germline V CDR1 and CDR2: SGHAT, FQNNGV. V lost 4 bases to trimming and J lost 0 bases; unmatched junction nucleotides: 5. The CDR3 spans 15 residues. The chain's CDR3 is CASSYNRGANYGYTF. DNA for the CDR3: TGTGCCAGCAGCTACAACAGGGGAGCTAACTATGGCTACACCTTC.

In its sample, this clone was seen once. This sequence joins TRBV4-3 and TRBJ2-7; D uncertain. In germline, CDR1 is LGHNA, CDR2 YSLEER. The CDR3 is made up of 14 amino acids. Trimming stripped 3 bases from V and 1 base from J, with 10 bases between. The CDR3 bases are TGCGCCAGCAGCCACCTGGGAACTTCCTACGAGCAGTACTTC. The encoded protein is CASSHLGTSYEQYF.